This T cell receptor beta chain is drawn from a study of blood T cell repertoires in COVID-19. Turning to this clone: At one end, the junction sequence differs from germline, possibly due to a read error.

As handled by the study authors: From reference gene primer amplification, estimates of nucleated cell counts were derived. TCRdb's table, derived via immunoSEQ multiplex PCR, lists solely in-frame clones and lacks some. That table is the source of V, J and clone size, and D and trimming were worked out from the DNA. This sample carries about 150,000 clones, about three quarters of them seen once, and the ten largest clones take 1.5% to 2%. CDR3 length equals 11 residues. Germline CDR1 and CDR2: MNHEY and SMNVEV (reference sequence). This receptor was identified in an elderly man with acute or convalescent COVID-19. The sample comprised peripheral blood. The chain links TRBV27 to TRBJ2-1; the match to TRBD2 covers 8 bases. CDR3 amino acids: CASISGGAWLF. CDR3 in DNA: TGTGCCAGCATCTCCGGGGGGGCTTGGCTCTTC.